The 2 T cell receptor beta chains given below trace back to one sample, sequenced in a study of CD8+ T cells in alopecia areata (dated by TCRdb to between 2017 and 2018). The library relied on the immunoSEQ multiplex PCR assay. RNA was extracted from all samples and reverse transcribed into cDNA, which served as template for TCR sequencing. TCRdb took over this immuneACCESS table, retaining in-frame rearrangements with V and J assigned. Such tables are incomplete; in checked studies, under half of the missing clones stem from an unresolved V gene, and the remainder is unexplained. The sample records 250,000 or so clones, none occurring a single time. The top ten hold about 1.1% of the sample. Cells from mouse cutaneous lymph nodes were pooled, stained for CD4, CD8alpha, NKG2D, NKG2ACE and other markers, and then sorted on a BD Influx. The sample comprised CD4+ T cells sorted from a lymph node. The source of these receptors is a C3H/HeJ mouse with alopecia areata. The haplotype of this strain at the MHC is H2-k.

Turning to this clone: Mouse germline and gene names are used. The read falls 4 residues short of the CDR3 end, and the missing part is taken from the germline J gene. The chain is built from TRBV13-1 and TRBJ2-7, with 10 bases identical to TRBD2. Germline loops: CDR1 NSHNY, CDR2 SYGAGN. The V gene end was trimmed by 0 bases and the J gene end by 2 bases; junction bases not matched to a gene: 2. This CDR3 is built from 15 residues. CDR3 bases read: TGTGCCAGCAGTGATGCAACTGGGGGGGCCTAT. This gives the protein CASSDATGGAY. The whole CDR3 is CASSDATGGAYEQYF.

This clone came up a few times. The genes are named according to mouse. The read is 4 residues too short to cover the CDR3 end, so that end is filled in from the germline J gene. The rearrangement joins TRBV19 to TRBJ2-7; no clear D. The CDR3 length is 11 residues. CDR1 is FNHDT and CDR2 is SITEND in the germline V gene (reference sequence). This chain's CDR3 is CASSTSYEQYF. Incomplete CDR3 DNA: TGTGCCAGCAGTACAAGTTAT.